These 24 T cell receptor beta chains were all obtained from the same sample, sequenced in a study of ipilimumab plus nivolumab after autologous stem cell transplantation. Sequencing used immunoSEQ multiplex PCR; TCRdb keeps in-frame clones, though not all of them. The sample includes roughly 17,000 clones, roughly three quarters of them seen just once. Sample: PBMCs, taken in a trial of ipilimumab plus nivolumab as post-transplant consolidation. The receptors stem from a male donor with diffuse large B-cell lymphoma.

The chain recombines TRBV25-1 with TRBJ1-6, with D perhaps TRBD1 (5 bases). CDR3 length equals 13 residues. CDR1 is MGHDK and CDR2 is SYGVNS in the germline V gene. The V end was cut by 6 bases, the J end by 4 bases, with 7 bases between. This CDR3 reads CASRGEYNSPLHF. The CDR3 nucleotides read TGTGCCAGCAGGGGGGAGTATAATTCACCCCTCCACTTT.

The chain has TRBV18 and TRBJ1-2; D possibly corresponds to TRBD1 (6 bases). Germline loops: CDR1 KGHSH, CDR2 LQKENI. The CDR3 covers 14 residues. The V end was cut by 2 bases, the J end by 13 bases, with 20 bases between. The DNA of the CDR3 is TGTGCCAGCTCACCAAGTTTCGGACAGTCGACAGGCACCTTC. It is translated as CASSPSFGQSTGTF.

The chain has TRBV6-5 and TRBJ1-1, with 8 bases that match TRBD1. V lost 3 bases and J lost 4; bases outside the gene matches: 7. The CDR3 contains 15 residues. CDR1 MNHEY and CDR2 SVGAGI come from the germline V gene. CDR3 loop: CASSYSGTGTTEAFF. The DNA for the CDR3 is TGTGCCAGCAGTTATTCCGGGACAGGTACCACTGAAGCTTTCTTT.

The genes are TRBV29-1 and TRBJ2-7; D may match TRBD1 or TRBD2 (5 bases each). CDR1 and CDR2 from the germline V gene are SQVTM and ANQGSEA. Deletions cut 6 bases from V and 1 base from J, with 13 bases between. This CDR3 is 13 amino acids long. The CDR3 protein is CSVGQGRSYEQYF. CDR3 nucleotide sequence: TGCAGCGTCGGCCAGGGACGATCCTACGAGCAGTACTTC.

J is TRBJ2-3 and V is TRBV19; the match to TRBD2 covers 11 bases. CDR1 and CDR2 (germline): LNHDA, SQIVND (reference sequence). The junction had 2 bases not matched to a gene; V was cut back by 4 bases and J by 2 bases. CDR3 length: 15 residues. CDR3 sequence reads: CASSRLAGITDTQYF. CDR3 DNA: TGTGCCAGTAGTAGACTAGCGGGGATCACAGATACGCAGTATTTT.

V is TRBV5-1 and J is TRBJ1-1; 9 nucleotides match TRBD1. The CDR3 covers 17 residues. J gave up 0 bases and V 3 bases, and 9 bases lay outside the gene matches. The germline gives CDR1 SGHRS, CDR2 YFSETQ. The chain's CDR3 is CASSSPGQGTMNTEAFF. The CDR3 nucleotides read TGCGCCAGCAGCTCCCCGGGACAGGGAACCATGAACACTGAAGCTTTCTTT.

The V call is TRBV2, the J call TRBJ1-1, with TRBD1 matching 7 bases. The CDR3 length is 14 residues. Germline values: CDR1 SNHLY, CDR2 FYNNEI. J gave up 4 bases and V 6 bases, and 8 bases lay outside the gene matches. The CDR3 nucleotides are TGTGCCAGCAGCACAAACACAGGGGCCACTGAAGCTTTCTTT. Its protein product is CASSTNTGATEAFF. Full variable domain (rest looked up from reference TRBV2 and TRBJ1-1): EPEVTQTPSHQVTQMGQEVILRCVPISNHLYFYWYRQILGQKVEFLVSFYNNEISEKSEIFDDQFSVERPDGSNFTLKIRSTKLEDSAMYFCASSTNTGATEAFFGQGTRLTVV.

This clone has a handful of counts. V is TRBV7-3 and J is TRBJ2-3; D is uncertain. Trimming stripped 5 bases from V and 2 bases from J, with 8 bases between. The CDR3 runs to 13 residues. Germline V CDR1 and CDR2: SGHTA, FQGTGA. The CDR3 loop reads CASSTTNTDTQYF. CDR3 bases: TGTGCCAGCAGCACTACGAACACAGATACGCAGTATTTT. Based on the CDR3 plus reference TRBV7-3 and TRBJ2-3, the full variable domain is GAGVSQTPSNKVTEKGKYVELRCDPISGHTALYWYRQSLGQGPEFLIYFQGTGAADDSGLPNDRFFAVRPEGSVSTLKIQRTERGDSAVYLCASSTTNTDTQYFGPGTRLTVL.

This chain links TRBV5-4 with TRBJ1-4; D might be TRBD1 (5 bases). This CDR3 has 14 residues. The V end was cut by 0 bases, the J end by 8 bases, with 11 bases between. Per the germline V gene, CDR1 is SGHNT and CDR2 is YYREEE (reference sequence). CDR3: CASSLAGAEEKLFF. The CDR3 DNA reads TGTGCCAGCAGCTTGGCCGGGGCCGAGGAAAAACTGTTTTTT.

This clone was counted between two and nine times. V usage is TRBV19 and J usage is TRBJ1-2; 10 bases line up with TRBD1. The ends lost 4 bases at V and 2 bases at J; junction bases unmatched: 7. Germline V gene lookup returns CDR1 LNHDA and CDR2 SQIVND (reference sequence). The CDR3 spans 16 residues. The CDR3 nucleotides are TGTGCCAGTAGTAGCACCGGGGGACAGGGGAACTATGGCTACACCTTC. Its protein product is CASSSTGGQGNYGYTF.

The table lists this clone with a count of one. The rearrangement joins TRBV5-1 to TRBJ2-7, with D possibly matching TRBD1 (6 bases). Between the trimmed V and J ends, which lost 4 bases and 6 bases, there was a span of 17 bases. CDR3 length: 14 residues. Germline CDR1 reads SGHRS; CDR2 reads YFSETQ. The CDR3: CASSRQVTRGEQYF. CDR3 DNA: TGCGCCAGCAGCCGACAGGTTACTCGGGGCGAGCAGTACTTC.

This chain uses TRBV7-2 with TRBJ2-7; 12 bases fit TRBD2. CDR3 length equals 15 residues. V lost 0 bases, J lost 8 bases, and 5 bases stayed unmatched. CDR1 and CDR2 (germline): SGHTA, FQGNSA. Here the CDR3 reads CASSLAGLAGGKQYF. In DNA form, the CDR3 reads TGTGCCAGCAGCTTAGCGGGACTAGCGGGTGGCAAGCAGTACTTC.

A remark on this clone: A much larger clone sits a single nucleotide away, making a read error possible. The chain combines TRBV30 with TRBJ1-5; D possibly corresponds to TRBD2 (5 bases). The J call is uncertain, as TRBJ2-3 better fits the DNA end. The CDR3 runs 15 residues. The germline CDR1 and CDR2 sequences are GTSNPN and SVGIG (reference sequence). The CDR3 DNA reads TGTGCCTGGAACAGAGGCAGGCTTAGCGATCAGCCCCAGTATTTT. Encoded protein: CAWNRGRLSDQPQYF.

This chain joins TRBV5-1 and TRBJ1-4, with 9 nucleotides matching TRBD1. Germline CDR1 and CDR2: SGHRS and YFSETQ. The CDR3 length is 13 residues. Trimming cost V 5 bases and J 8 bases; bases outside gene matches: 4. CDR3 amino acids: CASRPGTGEKLFF. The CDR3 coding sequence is TGCGCCAGCAGGCCCGGGACAGGGGAAAAACTGTTTTTT.

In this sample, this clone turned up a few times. The CDR3 region is CASSYTEDEQFF. CDR3 DNA: TGTGCCAGCAGTTATACAGAGGATGAGCAGTTCTTC. V gene TRBV2 combines with J gene TRBJ2-1; D gene ambiguous. V was pared by 5 bases and J by 8 bases, with 10 bases between. Germline CDR1 SNHLY, CDR2 FYNNEI. The CDR3 has 12 amino acids.

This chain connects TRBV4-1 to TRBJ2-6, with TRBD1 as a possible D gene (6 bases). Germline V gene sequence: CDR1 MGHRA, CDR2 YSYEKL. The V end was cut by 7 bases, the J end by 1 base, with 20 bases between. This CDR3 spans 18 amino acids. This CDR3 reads CASTREGGTVSGANVLTF. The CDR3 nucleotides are TGCGCCAGCACCCGAGAAGGGGGAACTGTTTCTGGGGCCAACGTCCTGACTTTC.

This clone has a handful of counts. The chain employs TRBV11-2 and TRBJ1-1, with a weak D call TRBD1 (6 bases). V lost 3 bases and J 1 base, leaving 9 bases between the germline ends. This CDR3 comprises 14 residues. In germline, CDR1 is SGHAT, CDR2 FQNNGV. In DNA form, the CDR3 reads TGTGCCAGCAGCTTGGGGGCTCAGAACACTGAAGCTTTCTTT. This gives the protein CASSLGAQNTEAFF.

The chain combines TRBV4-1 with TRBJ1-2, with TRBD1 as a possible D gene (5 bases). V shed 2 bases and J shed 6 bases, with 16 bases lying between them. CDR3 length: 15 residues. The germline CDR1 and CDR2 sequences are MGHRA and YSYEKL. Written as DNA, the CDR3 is TGCGCCAGCAGCCAACCCGGGGGGGGAGGGAATGGCTACACCTTC. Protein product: CASSQPGGGGNGYTF.

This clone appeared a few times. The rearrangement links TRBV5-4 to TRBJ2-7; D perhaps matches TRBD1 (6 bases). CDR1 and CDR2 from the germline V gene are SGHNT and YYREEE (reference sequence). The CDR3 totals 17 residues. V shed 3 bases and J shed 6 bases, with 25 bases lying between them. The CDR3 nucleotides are TGTGCCAGCAGCTCTAACCTGCGGACATCTAGAGGGGGCGAGCAGTACTTC. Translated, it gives CASSSNLRTSRGGEQYF.

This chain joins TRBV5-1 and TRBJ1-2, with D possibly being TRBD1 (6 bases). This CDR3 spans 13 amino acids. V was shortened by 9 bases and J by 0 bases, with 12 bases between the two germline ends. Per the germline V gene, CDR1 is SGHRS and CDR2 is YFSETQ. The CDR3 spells CATRTDPNYGYTF. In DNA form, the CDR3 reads TGCGCCACCCGGACAGATCCTAACTATGGCTACACCTTC.

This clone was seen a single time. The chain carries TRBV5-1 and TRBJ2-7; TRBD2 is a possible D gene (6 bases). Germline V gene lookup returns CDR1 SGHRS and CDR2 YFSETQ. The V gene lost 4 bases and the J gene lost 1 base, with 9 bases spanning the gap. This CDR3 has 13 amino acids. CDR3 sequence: CASSGGASYEQYF. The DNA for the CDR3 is TGCGCCAGCAGCGGCGGGGCTTCCTACGAGCAGTACTTC.

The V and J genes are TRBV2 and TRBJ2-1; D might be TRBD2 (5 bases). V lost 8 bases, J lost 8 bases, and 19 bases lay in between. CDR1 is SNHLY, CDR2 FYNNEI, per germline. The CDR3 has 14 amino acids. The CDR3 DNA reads TGTGCCAGCCATCGGGGAGCTTCGGCCCATGAGCAGTTCTTC. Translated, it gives CASHRGASAHEQFF. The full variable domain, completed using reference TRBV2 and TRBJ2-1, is EPEVTQTPSHQVTQMGQEVILRCVPISNHLYFYWYRQILGQKVEFLVSFYNNEISEKSEIFDDQFSVERPDGSNFTLKIRSTKLEDSAMYFCASHRGASAHEQFFGPGTRLTVL.

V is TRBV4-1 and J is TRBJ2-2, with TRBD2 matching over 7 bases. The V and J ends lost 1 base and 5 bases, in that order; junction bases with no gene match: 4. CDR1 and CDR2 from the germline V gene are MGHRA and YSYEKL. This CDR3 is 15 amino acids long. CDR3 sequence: CASSQGGGRTGELFF. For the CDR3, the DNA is TGCGCCAGCAGCCAAGGCGGGGGACGGACCGGGGAGCTGTTTTTT.

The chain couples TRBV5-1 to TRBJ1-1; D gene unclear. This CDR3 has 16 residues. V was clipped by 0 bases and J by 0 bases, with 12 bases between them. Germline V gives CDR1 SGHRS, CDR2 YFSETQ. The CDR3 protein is CASSLGIGSMNTEAFF. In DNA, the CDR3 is TGCGCCAGCAGCTTGGGAATAGGGTCAATGAACACTGAAGCTTTCTTT.